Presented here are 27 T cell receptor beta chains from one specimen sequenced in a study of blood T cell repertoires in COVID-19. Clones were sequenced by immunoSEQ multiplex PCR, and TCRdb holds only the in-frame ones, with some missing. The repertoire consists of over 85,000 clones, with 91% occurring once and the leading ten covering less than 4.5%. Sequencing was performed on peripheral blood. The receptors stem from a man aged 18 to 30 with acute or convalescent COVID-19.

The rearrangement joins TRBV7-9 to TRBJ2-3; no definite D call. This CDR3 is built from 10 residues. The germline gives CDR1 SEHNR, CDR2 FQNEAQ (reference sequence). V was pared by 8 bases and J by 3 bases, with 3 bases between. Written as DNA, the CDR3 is TGTGCCAGCGAGACAGATACGCAGTATTTT. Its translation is CASETDTQYF.

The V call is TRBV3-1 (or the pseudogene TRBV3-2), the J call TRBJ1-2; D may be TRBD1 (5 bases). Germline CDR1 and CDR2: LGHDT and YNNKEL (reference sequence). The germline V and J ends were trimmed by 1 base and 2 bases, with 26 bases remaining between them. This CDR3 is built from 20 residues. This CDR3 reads CASSQVLNFGPQGSNYGYTF. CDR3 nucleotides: TGTGCCAGCAGCCAAGTTTTAAACTTCGGACCCCAGGGATCGAACTATGGCTACACCTTC.

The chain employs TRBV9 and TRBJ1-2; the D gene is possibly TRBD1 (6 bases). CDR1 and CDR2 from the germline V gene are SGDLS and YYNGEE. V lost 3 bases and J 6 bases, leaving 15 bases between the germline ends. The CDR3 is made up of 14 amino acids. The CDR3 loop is CASSDPSYRDGYTF. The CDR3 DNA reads TGTGCCAGCAGCGACCCTAGTTACAGGGATGGCTACACCTTC.

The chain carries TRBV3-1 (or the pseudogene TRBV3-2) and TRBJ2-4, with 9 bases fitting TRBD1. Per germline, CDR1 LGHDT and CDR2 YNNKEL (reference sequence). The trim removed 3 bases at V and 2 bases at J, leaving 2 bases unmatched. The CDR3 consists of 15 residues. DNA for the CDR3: TGTGCCAGCAGCCATGGGACAGGGTCCAAAAACATTCAGTACTTC. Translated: CASSHGTGSKNIQYF.

For the CDR3, the DNA is TGTGCCAGCGGAAGACACACAGGGATCTTTCCCTACGAGCAGTACTTC. Translation: CASGRHTGIFPYEQYF. The chain recombines TRBV9 with TRBJ2-7, with D tentatively TRBD1 (6 bases). Germline lookup yields CDR1 SGDLS and CDR2 YYNGEE. V shed 7 bases and J shed 2 bases, with 22 bases lying between them. This CDR3 has 16 amino acids. The full variable domain, its missing parts supplied by reference TRBV9 and TRBJ2-7, is DSGVTQTPKHLITATGQRVTLRCSPRSGDLSVYWYQQSLDQGLQFLIQYYNGEERAKGNILERFSAQQFPDLHSELNLSSLELGDSALYFCASGRHTGIFPYEQYFGPGTRLTVT.

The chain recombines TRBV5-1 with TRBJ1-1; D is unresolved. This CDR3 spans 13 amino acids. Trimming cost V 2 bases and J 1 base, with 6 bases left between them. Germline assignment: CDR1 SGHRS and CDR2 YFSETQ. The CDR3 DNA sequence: TGCGCCAGCAGCTTTACGGGGAACACTGAAGCTTTCTTT. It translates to CASSFTGNTEAFF.

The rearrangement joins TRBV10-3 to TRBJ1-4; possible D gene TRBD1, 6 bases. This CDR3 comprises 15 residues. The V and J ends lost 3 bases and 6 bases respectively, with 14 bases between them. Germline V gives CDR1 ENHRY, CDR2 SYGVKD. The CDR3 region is CAISDGGRGDEKLFF. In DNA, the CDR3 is TGTGCCATCAGTGACGGGGGGCGAGGGGATGAAAAACTGTTTTTT.

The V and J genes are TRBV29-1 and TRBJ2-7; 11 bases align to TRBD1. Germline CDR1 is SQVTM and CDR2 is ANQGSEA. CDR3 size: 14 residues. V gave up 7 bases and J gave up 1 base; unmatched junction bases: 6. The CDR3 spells CSAQDRGHSYEQYF. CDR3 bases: TGCAGCGCACAGGACAGGGGGCATTCCTACGAGCAGTACTTC.

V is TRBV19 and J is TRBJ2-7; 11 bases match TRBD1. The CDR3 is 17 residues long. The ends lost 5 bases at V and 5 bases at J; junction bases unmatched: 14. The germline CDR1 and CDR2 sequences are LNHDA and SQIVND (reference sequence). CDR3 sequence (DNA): TGTGCCAGTAGTCCTACGTACCGGGACAGGGGGTTCGACGAGCAGTACTTC. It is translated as CASSPTYRDRGFDEQYF.

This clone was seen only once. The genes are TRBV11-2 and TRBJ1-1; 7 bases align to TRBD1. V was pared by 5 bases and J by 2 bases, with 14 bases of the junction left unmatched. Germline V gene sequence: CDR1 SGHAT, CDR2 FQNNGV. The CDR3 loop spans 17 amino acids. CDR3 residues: CASSQSRFGTENTEAFF. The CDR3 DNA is TGTGCCAGCAGCCAATCTCGGTTCGGGACAGAAAACACTGAAGCTTTCTTT.

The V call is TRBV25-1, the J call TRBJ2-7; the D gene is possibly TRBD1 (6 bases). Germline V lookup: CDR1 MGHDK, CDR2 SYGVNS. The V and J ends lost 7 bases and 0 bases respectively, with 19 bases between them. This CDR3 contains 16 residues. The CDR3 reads CASTSTRGQDSYEQYF. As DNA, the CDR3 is TGTGCCAGCACCTCAACGAGGGGACAAGACTCCTACGAGCAGTACTTC.

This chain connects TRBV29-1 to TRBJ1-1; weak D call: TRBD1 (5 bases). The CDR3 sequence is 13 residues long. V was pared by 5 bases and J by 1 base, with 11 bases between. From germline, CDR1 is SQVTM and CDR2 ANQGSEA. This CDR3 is CSVIPTGNTEAFF. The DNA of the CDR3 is TGCAGCGTTATCCCCACAGGGAACACTGAAGCTTTCTTT.

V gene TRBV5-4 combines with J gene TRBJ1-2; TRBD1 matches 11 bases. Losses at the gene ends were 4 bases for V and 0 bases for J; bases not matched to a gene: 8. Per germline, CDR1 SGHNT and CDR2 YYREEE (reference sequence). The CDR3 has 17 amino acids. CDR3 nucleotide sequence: TGTGCCAGCAGCAAGGGACAGGGGGAAATAGCTAACTATGGCTACACCTTC. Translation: CASSKGQGEIANYGYTF. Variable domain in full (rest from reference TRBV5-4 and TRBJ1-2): ETGVTQSPTHLIKTRGQQVTLRCSSQSGHNTVSWYQQALGQGPQFIFQYYREEENGRGNFPPRFSGLQFPNYSSELNVNALELDDSALYLCASSKGQGEIANYGYTFGSGTRLTVV.

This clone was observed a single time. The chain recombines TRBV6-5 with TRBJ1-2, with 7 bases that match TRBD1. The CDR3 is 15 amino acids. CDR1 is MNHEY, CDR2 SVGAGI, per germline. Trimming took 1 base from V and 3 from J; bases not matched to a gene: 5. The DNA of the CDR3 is TGTGCCAGCAGTTACTTGAATACAGGGGACTATGGCTACACCTTC. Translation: CASSYLNTGDYGYTF.

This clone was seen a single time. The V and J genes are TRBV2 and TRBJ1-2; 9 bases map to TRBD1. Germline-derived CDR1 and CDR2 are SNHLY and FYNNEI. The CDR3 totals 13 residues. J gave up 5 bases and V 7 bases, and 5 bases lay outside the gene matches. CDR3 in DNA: TGTGCCAGCATGTCTGGACAGGGGTATGGCTACACCTTC. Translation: CASMSGQGYGYTF. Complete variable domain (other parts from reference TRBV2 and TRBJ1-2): EPEVTQTPSHQVTQMGQEVILRCVPISNHLYFYWYRQILGQKVEFLVSFYNNEISEKSEIFDDQFSVERPDGSNFTLKIRSTKLEDSAMYFCASMSGQGYGYTFGSGTRLTVV.

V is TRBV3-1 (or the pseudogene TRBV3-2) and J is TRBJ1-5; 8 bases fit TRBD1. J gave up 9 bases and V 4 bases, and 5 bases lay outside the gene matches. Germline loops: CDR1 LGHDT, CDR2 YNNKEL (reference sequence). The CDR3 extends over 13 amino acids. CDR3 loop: CASSRTGIRPQHF. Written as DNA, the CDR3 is TGTGCCAGCAGCCGGACAGGGATCCGGCCCCAGCATTTT.

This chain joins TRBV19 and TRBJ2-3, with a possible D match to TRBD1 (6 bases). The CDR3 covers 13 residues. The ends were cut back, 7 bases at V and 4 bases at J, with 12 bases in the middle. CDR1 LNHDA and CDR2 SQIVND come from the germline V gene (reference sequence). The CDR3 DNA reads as TGTGCCAGTATAGGACAGTCATCAGATACGCAGTATTTT. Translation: CASIGQSSDTQYF.

The CDR3 spells CASSPRTGDIIMNTEAFF. CDR3 DNA: TGTGCCAGCAGTCCTCGGACAGGCGATATCATCATGAACACTGAAGCTTTCTTT. This chain uses TRBV6-6 with TRBJ1-1; TRBD1 matches 7 bases. V lost 5 bases and J lost 0; bases outside the gene matches: 15. Germline assignment: CDR1 MNHNY and CDR2 SVGAGI (reference sequence). This CDR3 has 18 residues.

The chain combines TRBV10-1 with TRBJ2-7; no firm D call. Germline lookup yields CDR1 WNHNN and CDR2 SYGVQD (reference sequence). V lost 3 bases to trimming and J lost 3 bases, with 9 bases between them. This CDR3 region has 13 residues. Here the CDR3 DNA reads TGCGCCAGCAGTGATGGCCCTGGCTACGAGCAGTACTTC. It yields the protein CASSDGPGYEQYF.

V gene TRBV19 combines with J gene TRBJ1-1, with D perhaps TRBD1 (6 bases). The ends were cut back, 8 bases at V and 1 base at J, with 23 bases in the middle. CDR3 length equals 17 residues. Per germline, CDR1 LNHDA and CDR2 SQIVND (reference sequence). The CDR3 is CASRLRNTGSGNTEAFF. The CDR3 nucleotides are TGTGCCAGTCGCCTAAGGAATACAGGGTCTGGGAACACTGAAGCTTTCTTT.

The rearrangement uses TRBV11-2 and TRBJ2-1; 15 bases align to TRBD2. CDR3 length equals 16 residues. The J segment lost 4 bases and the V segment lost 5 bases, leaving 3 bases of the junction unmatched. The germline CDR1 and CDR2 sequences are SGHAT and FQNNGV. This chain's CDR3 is CASSTGTSGGYNEQFF. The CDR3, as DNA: TGTGCCAGCAGCACAGGGACTAGCGGGGGGTACAATGAGCAGTTCTTC.

Here the CDR3 DNA reads TGTGCCAGCAGCCCGACTAGCGGGAGGTCAAACACCGGGGAGCTGTTTTTT. This codes for CASSPTSGRSNTGELFF. This chain uses TRBV7-2 with TRBJ2-2, with 13 bases fitting TRBD2. V lost 5 bases, J lost 2 bases, and 5 bases stayed unmatched. Looked up from germline, CDR1 is SGHTA and CDR2 is FQGNSA. The CDR3 runs 17 residues.

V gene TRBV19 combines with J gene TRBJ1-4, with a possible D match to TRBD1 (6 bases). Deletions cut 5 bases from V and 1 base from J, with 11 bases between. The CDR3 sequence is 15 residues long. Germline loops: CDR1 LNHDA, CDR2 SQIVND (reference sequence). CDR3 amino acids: CASSVTRGTNEKLFF. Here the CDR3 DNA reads TGTGCCAGTAGTGTAACCAGGGGAACTAATGAAAAACTGTTTTTT.

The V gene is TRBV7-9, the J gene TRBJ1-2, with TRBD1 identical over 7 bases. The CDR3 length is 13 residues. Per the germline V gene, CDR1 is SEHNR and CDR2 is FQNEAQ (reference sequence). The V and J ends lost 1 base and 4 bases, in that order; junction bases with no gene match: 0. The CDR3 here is CASSLGQGYGYTF. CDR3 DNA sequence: TGTGCCAGCAGCTTAGGACAGGGCTATGGCTACACCTTC.

In DNA form, the CDR3 reads TGTGCCAGCACCCAACTAGCGGGGGTGGATACGCAGTATTTT. Amino acids: CASTQLAGVDTQYF. The chain has TRBV13 and TRBJ2-3; 11 bases align to TRBD2. Trimming at V came to 7 bases and at J to 6 bases, leaving 6 bases not matched to a gene. The germline gives CDR1 PRHDT, CDR2 FYEKMQ (reference sequence). This CDR3 has 14 residues. Based on the CDR3 plus reference TRBV13 and TRBJ2-3, the full variable domain is AAGVIQSPRHLIKEKRETATLKCYPIPRHDTVYWYQQGPGQDPQFLISFYEKMQSDKGSIPDRFSAQQFSDYHSELNMSSLELGDSALYFCASTQLAGVDTQYFGPGTRLTVL.

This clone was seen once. The CDR3 is CASRHQGSTEAFF. CDR3 DNA: TGTGCCAGCAGGCACCAGGGGAGCACTGAAGCTTTCTTT. The chain recombines TRBV12-3 or TRBV12-4 with TRBJ1-1, with D maybe TRBD1 (6 bases). CDR3 size: 13 residues. V was trimmed by 6 bases and J by 4 bases, leaving 12 bases between them.

The CDR3 sequence: CASRQVAGELFF. For the CDR3, the DNA is TGTGCCAGCAGGCAGGTGGCCGGGGAGCTGTTTTTT. The rearrangement uses TRBV28 and TRBJ2-2; D is unresolved. V lost 6 bases, J lost 6 bases, and 8 bases lay in between. The CDR3 covers 12 residues. In germline, CDR1 is MDHEN, CDR2 SYDVKM.